A single TCR beta chain is shown here with its context. Its specificity is unknown. The sample originates from a study of T cells after yellow fever vaccination. Study background: SMART-Seq v4 Ultra Low Input prepared the low-cell-number fractions.

Study-level points and caveats: There was a possibility that FACS-sorted repertoires contained abundant clonotypes contaminating from the bulk population.

The junction had 8 bases not matched to a gene; V was cut back by 1 base and J by 2 bases. The CDR3 sequence is 19 residues long. From germline, CDR1 is LGHDT and CDR2 YNNKEL (reference sequence). TCRdb recomputed calls from the 5' RACE reads with MiXCR, one row per CDR3 protein. The table has roughly 170,000 distinct CDR3 sequences, approximately 9.7% seen once. The TCR sequence derives from a man aged 18-30 years who received the YFV17D yellow fever vaccine. The rearrangement links TRBV3-1 to TRBJ2-7, with 16 bases lining up with TRBD2. Here the sequenced sample was CD8+ T cells sorted from PBMCs, taken 45 days after the yellow fever booster vaccination. DNA for the CDR3: TGTGCCAGCAGCCAAGGGTACGGGACTAGCGGGGGGGCCCCCTACGAGCAGTACTTC. Residues: CASSQGYGTSGGAPYEQYF.